The 21 T cell receptor beta chains reported below all come from one sample, sequenced in a study of cytomegalovirus exposure and HLA in healthy donors. PCR used 60 Vbeta primers and 13 Jbeta primers. Some clones are missing from TCRdb's copy, which holds only in-frame ones; the method was immunoSEQ multiplex PCR. The sample comprises some 190,000 clones, more than 80% of which are singletons, and approximately 2.2% rests with the top ten. The sequenced sample consisted of PBMCs. The receptors were gathered from a male donor in good health and CMV-seronegative.

The table lists this clone with a count of one. The rearrangement uses TRBV29-1 and TRBJ2-2; 9 bases match TRBD2. The CDR3 loop spans 15 amino acids. Unmatched junction bases numbered 7, after V lost 4 bases and J lost 4 bases. CDR1 and CDR2 from the germline V gene are SQVTM and ANQGSEA. DNA for the CDR3: TGCAGCGTTGCTGGCGGGGGGGCGGGCACCGGGGAGCTGTTTTTT. It specifies CSVAGGGAGTGELFF.

This clone was counted a few times. Here the CDR3 DNA reads TGTGCCAGCAGTGATCAAGGACAGGGGTCTGAAGCTTTCTTT. Amino acid sequence: CASSDQGQGSEAFF. The chain joins TRBV6-1 to TRBJ1-1; TRBD1 matches at 9 bases. J was trimmed by 6 bases and V by 3 bases; bases with no gene match: 5. Germline lookup yields CDR1 MNHNS and CDR2 SASEGT. The length of the CDR3 is 14 residues.

The chain combines TRBV7-9 with TRBJ1-1, with TRBD1 as a possible D gene (6 bases). V lost 5 bases and J lost 1, with 11 bases in between. Germline CDR1 is SEHNR and CDR2 is FQNEAQ (reference sequence). The CDR3 extends over 14 amino acids. The CDR3 bases are TGTGCCAGCAGCCATCCGACAGGGAACACTGAAGCTTTCTTT. Its translation: CASSHPTGNTEAFF.

In this sample, this clone turned up once. This sequence joins TRBV5-6 and TRBJ2-1, with TRBD2 identical over 10 bases. With V trimmed by 4 bases and J by 15 bases, 10 bases remained unmatched. CDR1 and CDR2 from the germline V gene are SGHDT and YYEEEE. CDR3 length: 13 residues. For the CDR3, the DNA is TGTGCCAGCAGCGGGCCCCTAGCGGGAGTTCCGTTCTTC. This encodes CASSGPLAGVPFF.

The chain recombines TRBV27 with TRBJ2-5, with 10 nucleotides matching TRBD1. V was clipped by 8 bases and J by 1 base; unmatched bases: 7. There are 15 residues in the CDR3. Germline CDR1 MNHEY, CDR2 SMNVEV (reference sequence). Here the CDR3 reads CASGRDRGSQETQYF. The CDR3 bases are TGTGCCAGCGGCCGGGACAGGGGAAGCCAAGAGACCCAGTACTTC.

The V gene is TRBV29-1, the J gene TRBJ2-3; tentative D call: TRBD2 (6 bases). V shed 1 base and J shed 9 bases, with 11 bases lying between them. CDR3 length: 12 residues. Looked up from germline, CDR1 is SQVTM and CDR2 is ANQGSEA. CDR3 residues: CSVEVLAGTQYF. DNA for the CDR3: TGCAGCGTTGAAGTTCTTGCGGGGACGCAGTATTTT.

The V gene is TRBV19, the J gene TRBJ1-2, with 7 nucleotides matching TRBD1. J gave up 2 bases and V 0 bases, and 9 bases lay outside the gene matches. CDR3 length equals 17 residues. Per the germline V gene, CDR1 is LNHDA and CDR2 is SQIVND (reference sequence). The CDR3 nucleotides read TGTGCCAGTAGTATAGATCTCTGGGACAGACTGAACTATGGCTACACCTTC. Its translation: CASSIDLWDRLNYGYTF.

This clone has more than one count but fewer than ten. The chain is built from TRBV2 and TRBJ1-1; 11 bases match TRBD1. The CDR3 runs 15 residues. J was trimmed by 4 bases and V by 8 bases; bases with no gene match: 9. CDR1 and CDR2 (germline): SNHLY, FYNNEI. The CDR3 coding sequence is TGTGCCAGCCGGCCCGGGACAGGGGGTGGCACTGAAGCTTTCTTT. Translated: CASRPGTGGGTEAFF.

This rearrangement joins TRBV10-3 to TRBJ1-1; D gene uncertain. The ends were cut back, 6 bases at V and 4 bases at J, with 15 bases in the middle. The germline CDR1 and CDR2 sequences are ENHRY and SYGVKD. CDR3 length: 14 residues. The CDR3: CAIRDPRMSTEAFF. CDR3 nucleotide sequence: TGTGCCATCAGAGACCCGCGGATGAGCACTGAAGCTTTCTTT.

This clone showed up just a few times. The rearrangement uses TRBV14 and TRBJ2-3; D is possibly TRBD2 (6 bases). The CDR3 sequence is 12 residues long. CDR1 and CDR2 (germline): SGHDN, FVKESK. Deletions cut 3 bases from V and 8 bases from J, with 9 bases between. The CDR3: CASSHPSATQYF. The CDR3 DNA reads TGTGCCAGCAGCCACCCTAGCGCTACGCAGTATTTT.

This clone was detected a few times. This chain links TRBV5-4 with TRBJ2-7, with 8 bases aligning to TRBD1. J lost 2 bases, V lost 0 bases, and 4 bases had no gene match. This CDR3 contains 15 residues. The V gene's germline CDR1 is SGHNT and CDR2 YYREEE (reference sequence). The CDR3 loop reads CASSLGRTGTYEQYF. CDR3 nucleotide sequence: TGTGCCAGCAGCTTGGGGAGGACAGGGACCTACGAGCAGTACTTC.

The chain uses TRBV18 and TRBJ2-1; D ambiguous. CDR1 and CDR2 from the germline V gene are KGHSH and LQKENI. The CDR3 is 19 amino acids. The V end was cut by 3 bases, the J end by 0 bases, with 21 bases between. The CDR3 coding sequence is TGTGCCAGCTCACCGGCCCGGGTTGGTTACCCGTCCTCCTACAATGAGCAGTTCTTC. Protein: CASSPARVGYPSSYNEQFF. Looking up the rest from reference TRBV18 and TRBJ2-1 gives the full variable domain: NAGVMQNPRHLVRRRGQEARLRCSPMKGHSHVYWYRQLPEEGLKFMVYLQKENIIDESGMPKERFSAEFPKEGPSILRIQQVVRGDSAAYFCASSPARVGYPSSYNEQFFGPGTRLTVL.

In its sample, this clone was seen a few times. The gene calls are TRBV6-5 and TRBJ1-1; the match to TRBD1 covers 7 bases. Germline loops: CDR1 MNHEY, CDR2 SVGAGI. The CDR3 sequence is 15 residues long. The V gene end was trimmed by 2 bases and the J gene end by 0 bases; junction bases not matched to a gene: 3. The CDR3 region is CASSYGGTVNTEAFF. CDR3 sequence (DNA): TGTGCCAGCAGTTACGGGGGGACAGTGAACACTGAAGCTTTCTTT.

This rearrangement joins TRBV28 to TRBJ2-4, with TRBD1 matching over 8 bases. V shed 6 bases, J shed 2 bases, and the junction held 6 bases outside the gene matches. The CDR3 is 15 amino acids. Germline CDR1 reads MDHEN; CDR2 reads SYDVKM. The CDR3 loop is CASSRGQGPKNIQYF. CDR3 DNA sequence: TGTGCCAGCAGCAGAGGACAGGGCCCCAAAAACATTCAGTACTTC.

The CDR3 reads CASSQDSGGDEQFF. In DNA, the CDR3 is TGCGCCAGCAGCCAAGACTCAGGGGGAGATGAGCAGTTCTTC. The genes are TRBV4-1 and TRBJ2-1, with 7 bases that match TRBD1. Germline trimming cut 0 bases from V and 8 bases from J; bases unmatched to any gene: 4. Per germline, CDR1 MGHRA and CDR2 YSYEKL. The CDR3 contains 14 residues.

The chain uses TRBV6-5 and TRBJ2-2, with TRBD1 matching 7 bases. Germline assignment: CDR1 MNHEY and CDR2 SVGAGI. The CDR3 consists of 14 residues. J was trimmed by 1 base and V by 6 bases; bases with no gene match: 2. In nucleotides, the CDR3 is TGTGCCAGCAGACCAGGGGGGAACACCGGGGAGCTGTTTTTT. This encodes CASRPGGNTGELFF.

This clone was detected only a few times. V usage is TRBV5-4 and J usage is TRBJ2-2; no clear D. Per the germline V gene, CDR1 is SGHNT and CDR2 is YYREEE (reference sequence). Trimming took 2 bases from V and 2 from J, leaving 10 bases between them. The CDR3 totals 15 residues. The CDR3 DNA sequence: TGTGCCAGCAGCTTTGACGCGGTTAACACCGGGGAGCTGTTTTTT. It translates to CASSFDAVNTGELFF.

The chain recombines TRBV28 with TRBJ2-7, with 8 bases identical to TRBD1. V was pared by 6 bases and J by 2 bases, with 6 bases of the junction left unmatched. The CDR3 length is 14 residues. Germline CDR1 and CDR2: MDHEN and SYDVKM. The CDR3 protein is CASRIGQGPYEQYF. The CDR3 region has the DNA TGTGCCAGCAGAATCGGACAGGGCCCCTACGAGCAGTACTTC.

J is TRBJ2-7 and V is TRBV6-4; the match to TRBD2 covers 10 bases. The CDR3 has 17 amino acids. V shed 3 bases, J shed 5 bases, and the junction held 13 bases outside the gene matches. Germline-derived CDR1 and CDR2 are MRHNA and SNTAGT. CDR3 amino acids: CASSESSNGLAGDEQYF. Here the CDR3 DNA reads TGTGCCAGCAGTGAATCTAGCAATGGCCTAGCGGGAGACGAGCAGTACTTC.

The chain carries TRBV28 and TRBJ1-2; tentatively, D is TRBD1 (5 bases). Trimming left V 4 bases short and J 4 bases short, with 16 bases between. The CDR3 sequence is 15 residues long. Germline V gene data show CDR1 as MDHEN and CDR2 as SYDVKM. CDR3 in DNA: TGTGCCAGCAGTTCAGGGATCAGGTCGGTCTATGGCTACACCTTC. Amino acid sequence: CASSSGIRSVYGYTF.

This chain joins TRBV9 and TRBJ2-1; maybe TRBD2 (6 bases). V was clipped by 3 bases and J by 0 bases, with 13 bases between them. This CDR3 has 16 residues. Germline CDR1 reads SGDLS; CDR2 reads YYNGEE. The CDR3: CASSERLDLSYNEQFF. The CDR3 DNA reads as TGTGCCAGCAGCGAGCGACTAGACCTCTCCTACAATGAGCAGTTCTTC.